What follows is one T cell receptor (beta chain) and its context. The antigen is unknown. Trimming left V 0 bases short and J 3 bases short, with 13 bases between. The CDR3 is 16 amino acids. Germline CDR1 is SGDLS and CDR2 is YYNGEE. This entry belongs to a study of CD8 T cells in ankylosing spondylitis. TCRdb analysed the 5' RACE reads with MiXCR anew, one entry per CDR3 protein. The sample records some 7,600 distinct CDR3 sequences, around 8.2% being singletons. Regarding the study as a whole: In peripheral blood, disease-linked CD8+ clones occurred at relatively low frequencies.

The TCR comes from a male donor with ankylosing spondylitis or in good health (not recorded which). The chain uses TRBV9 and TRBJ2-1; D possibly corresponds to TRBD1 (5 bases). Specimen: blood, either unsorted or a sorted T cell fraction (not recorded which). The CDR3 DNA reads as TGTGCCAGCAGCGTAGCGAGGACACCGAACTACAATGAGCAGTTCTTC. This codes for CASSVARTPNYNEQFF.